This T cell receptor (beta chain) was recovered during a study of shared clonotypes between healthy human individuals. V lost 2 bases, J lost 6 bases, and 17 bases lay in between. The CDR3 has 15 residues. Germline V gives CDR1 SGHRS, CDR2 YFSETQ. Produced via immunoSEQ multiplex PCR; TCRdb's table is partial and in-frame only. The sample has some 790,000 clones, approximately 72% seen once; the top ten hold approximately 2%. Those who donated, Caucasian adults without exception, all lived in Nashville, Tennessee. Sample: memory CD4+ T cells sorted from blood. The subset was: CD45RA-negative fraction. The V and J genes are TRBV5-1 and TRBJ1-1; no clear D gene. The sequence derives from a young woman in good health. The CDR3: CASSFLGPNGAEAFF. DNA for the CDR3: TGCGCCAGCAGCTTTTTGGGCCCCAATGGGGCTGAAGCTTTCTTT.